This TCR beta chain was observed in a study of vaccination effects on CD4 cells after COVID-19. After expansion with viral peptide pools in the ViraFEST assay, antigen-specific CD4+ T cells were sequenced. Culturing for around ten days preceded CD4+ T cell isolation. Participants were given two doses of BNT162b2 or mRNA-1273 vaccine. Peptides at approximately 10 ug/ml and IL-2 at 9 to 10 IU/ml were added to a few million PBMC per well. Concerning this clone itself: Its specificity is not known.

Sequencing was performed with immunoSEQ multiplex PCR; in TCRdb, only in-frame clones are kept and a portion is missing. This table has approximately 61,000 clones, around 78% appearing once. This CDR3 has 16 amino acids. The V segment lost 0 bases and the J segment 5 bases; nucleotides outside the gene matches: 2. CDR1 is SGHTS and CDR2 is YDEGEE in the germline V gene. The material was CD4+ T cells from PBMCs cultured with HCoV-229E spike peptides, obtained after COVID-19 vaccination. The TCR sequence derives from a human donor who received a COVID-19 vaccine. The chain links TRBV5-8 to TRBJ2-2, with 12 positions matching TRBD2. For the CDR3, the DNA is TGTGCCAGCAGCTTGGGGACTAGCGGGGATACCGGGGAGCTGTTTTTT. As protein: CASSLGTSGDTGELFF.